This T cell receptor (delta chain) was retrieved from a study of human gamma delta and Vdelta1 T cells. Study-wide results and caveats: Delta One T cells were reportedly polyclonal and broadly cytotoxic against acute myeloid leukemia.

The CDR3 totals 20 residues. Germline loops: CDR1 TSWWSYY, CDR2 QGS. V trimming: 2 bases; J trimming: 0 bases; junction bases outside the gene matches: 18. As regards this clone: As yet, its antigen is unknown.

TCRdb reanalysed the PCR reads via CATT. The sample has some 13,000 delta-chain clones, under 50% seen once; the top ten hold approximately 1.5%. This receptor was identified in a human donor in good health. The sequenced sample consisted of Vdelta1 gamma-delta T cells from blood grown in culture (DOT cells). The chain has TRDV1 and TRDJ1, with 7 bases matching TRDD3. The CDR3 nucleotides are TGTGCTCTTGGGGAAAGGGTAGCCCCCACGGGGATAAAGGACACCGATAAACTCATCTTT. Encoded protein: CALGERVAPTGIKDTDKLIF.